This T cell receptor (beta chain) was recorded in a study of CD4+ T cells in melanoma. Some clones are missing from TCRdb's copy, which holds only in-frame ones; the method was immunoSEQ multiplex PCR. The table has over 9,000 clones, roughly 69% seen once; the top ten hold roughly 9.8%. This CDR3 contains 14 residues. In germline, CDR1 is LNHNV, CDR2 YYDKDF (reference sequence). Trimming pared 7 bases from V and 2 bases from J, leaving 15 bases between. Study findings and constraints: CD8+ T cell, macrophage and B cell function reportedly correlated with neoantigen-specific CD4+ T cells. In melanoma, neoantigen-specific CD4+ T cells reportedly differed in differentiation state.

Of note for this clone: Antigen: not known.

Sample: cells from a culture (not recorded whether cultured in vitro). This chain uses TRBV15 with TRBJ2-7; the D gene is possibly TRBD2 (7 bases). The sequence was obtained from a human donor with melanoma. The CDR3 is CATKRGGSAYEQYF. The CDR3 nucleotides are TGTGCCACCAAAAGGGGGGGCAGCGCCTACGAGCAGTACTTC.